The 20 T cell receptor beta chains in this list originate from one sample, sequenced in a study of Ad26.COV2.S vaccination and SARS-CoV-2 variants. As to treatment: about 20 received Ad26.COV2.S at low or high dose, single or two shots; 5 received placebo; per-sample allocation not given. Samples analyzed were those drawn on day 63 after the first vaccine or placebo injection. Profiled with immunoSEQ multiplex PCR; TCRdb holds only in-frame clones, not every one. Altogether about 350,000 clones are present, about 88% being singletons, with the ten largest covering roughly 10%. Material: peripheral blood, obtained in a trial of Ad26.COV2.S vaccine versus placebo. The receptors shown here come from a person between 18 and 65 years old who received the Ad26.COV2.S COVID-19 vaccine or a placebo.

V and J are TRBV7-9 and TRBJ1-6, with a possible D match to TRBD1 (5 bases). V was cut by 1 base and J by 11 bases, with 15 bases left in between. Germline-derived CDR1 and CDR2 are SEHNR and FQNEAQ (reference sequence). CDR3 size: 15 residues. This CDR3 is CASSLVGREEAPLHF. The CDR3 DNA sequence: TGTGCCAGCAGCTTAGTAGGCAGGGAAGAGGCACCCCTCCACTTT.

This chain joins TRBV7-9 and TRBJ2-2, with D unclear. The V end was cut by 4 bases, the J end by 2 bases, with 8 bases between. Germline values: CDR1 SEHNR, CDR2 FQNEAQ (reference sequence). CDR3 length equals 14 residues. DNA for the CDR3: TGTGCCAGCAGCTCCCAAGCTAACACCGGGGAGCTGTTTTTT. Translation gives CASSSQANTGELFF. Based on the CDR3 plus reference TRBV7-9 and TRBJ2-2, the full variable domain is DTGVSQNPRHKITKRGQNVTFRCDPISEHNRLYWYRQTLGQGPEFLTYFQNEAQLEKSRLLSDRFSAERPKGSFSTLEIQRTEQGDSAMYLCASSSQANTGELFFGEGSRLTVL.

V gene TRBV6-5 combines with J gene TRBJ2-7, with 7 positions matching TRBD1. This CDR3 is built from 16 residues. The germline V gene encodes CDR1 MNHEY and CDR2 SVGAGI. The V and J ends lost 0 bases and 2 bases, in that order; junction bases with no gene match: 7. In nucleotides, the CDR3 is TGTGCCAGCAGTTACTCGATGGCAGGGACAGCCTACGAGCAGTACTTC. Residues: CASSYSMAGTAYEQYF.

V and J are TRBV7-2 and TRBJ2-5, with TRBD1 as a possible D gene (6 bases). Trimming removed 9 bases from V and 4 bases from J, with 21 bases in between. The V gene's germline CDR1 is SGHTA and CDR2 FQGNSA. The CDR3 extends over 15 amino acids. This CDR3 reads CASDNKQGVAETQYF. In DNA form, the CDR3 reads TGTGCCAGTGATAATAAACAGGGAGTAGCAGAGACCCAGTACTTC.

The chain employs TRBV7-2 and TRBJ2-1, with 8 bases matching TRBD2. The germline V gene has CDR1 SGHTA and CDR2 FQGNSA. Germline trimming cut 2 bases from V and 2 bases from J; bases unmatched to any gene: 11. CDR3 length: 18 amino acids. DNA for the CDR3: TGTGCCAGCAGCTTATATAGCGGGGTCGGCGGGACCTACAATGAGCAGTTCTTC. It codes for CASSLYSGVGGTYNEQFF.

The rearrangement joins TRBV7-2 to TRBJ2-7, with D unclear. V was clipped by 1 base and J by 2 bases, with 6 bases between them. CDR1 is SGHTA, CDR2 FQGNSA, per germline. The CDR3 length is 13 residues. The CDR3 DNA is TGTGCCAGCAGCTTAGGTCTTGCCTACGAGCAGTACTTC. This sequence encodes CASSLGLAYEQYF. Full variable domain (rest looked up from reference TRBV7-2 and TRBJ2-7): GAGVSQSPSNKVTEKGKDVELRCDPISGHTALYWYRQSLGQGLEFLIYFQGNSAPDKSGLPSDRFSAERTGGSVSTLTIQRTQQEDSAVYLCASSLGLAYEQYFGPGTRLTVT.

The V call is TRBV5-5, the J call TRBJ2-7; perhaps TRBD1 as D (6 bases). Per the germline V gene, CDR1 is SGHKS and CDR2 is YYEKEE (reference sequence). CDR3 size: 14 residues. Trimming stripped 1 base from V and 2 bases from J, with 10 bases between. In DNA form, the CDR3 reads TGTGCCAGCAGCTTGACAGGGTTTACCTACGAGCAGTACTTC. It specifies CASSLTGFTYEQYF.

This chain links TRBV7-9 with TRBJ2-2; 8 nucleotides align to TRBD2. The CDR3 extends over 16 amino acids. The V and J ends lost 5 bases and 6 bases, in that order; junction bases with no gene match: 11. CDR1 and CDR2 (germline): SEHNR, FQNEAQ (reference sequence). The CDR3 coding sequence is TGTGCCAGCAGCCCGGCGGGGGGAGGCTCCTCCGGGGAGCTGTTTTTT. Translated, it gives CASSPAGGGSSGELFF.

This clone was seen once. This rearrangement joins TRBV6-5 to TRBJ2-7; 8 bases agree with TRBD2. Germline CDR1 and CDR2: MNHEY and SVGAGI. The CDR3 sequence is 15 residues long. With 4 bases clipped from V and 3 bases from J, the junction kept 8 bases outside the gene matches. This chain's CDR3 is CASSFSGGPIYEQYF. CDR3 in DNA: TGTGCCAGCAGTTTCTCGGGGGGGCCTATCTACGAGCAGTACTTC.

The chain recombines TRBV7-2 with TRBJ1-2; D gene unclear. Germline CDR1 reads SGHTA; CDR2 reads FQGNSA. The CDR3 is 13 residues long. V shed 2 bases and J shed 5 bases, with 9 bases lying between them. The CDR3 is CASSLYSAYGYTF. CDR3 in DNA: TGTGCCAGCAGCTTATACAGTGCTTATGGCTACACCTTC.

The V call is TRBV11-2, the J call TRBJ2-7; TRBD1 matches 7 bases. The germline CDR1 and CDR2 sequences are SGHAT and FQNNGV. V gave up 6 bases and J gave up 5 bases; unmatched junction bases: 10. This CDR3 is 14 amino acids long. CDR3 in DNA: TGTGCCAGCAGGTTGACAGGGTTAGCCCACGAGCAGTACTTC. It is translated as CASRLTGLAHEQYF.

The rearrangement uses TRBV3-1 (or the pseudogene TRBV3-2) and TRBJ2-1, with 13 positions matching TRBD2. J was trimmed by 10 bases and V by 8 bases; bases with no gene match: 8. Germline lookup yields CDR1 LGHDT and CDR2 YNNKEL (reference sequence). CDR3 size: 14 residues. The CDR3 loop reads CASVLAGGPQEQFF. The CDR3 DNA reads TGTGCCAGCGTACTAGCGGGAGGGCCTCAGGAGCAGTTCTTC.

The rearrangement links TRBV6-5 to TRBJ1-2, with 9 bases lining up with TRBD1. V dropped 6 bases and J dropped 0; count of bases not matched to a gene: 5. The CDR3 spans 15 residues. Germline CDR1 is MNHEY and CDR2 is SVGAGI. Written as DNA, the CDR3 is TGTGCCAGCAGAGAGGACAGGGGAGCTAACTATGGCTACACCTTC. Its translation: CASREDRGANYGYTF.

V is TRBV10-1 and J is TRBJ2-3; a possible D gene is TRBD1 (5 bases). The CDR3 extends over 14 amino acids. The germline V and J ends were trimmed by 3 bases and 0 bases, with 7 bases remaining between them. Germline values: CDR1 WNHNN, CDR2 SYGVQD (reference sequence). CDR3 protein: CASSDPGSTDTQYF. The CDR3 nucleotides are TGCGCCAGCAGTGACCCAGGGAGCACAGATACGCAGTATTTT.

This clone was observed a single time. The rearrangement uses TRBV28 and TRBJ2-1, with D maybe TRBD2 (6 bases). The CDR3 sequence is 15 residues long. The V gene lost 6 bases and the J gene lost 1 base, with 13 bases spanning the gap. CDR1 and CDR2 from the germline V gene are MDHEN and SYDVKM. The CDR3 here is CASRIRLDSYNEQFF. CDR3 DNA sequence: TGTGCCAGCAGAATCAGACTAGATTCCTACAATGAGCAGTTCTTC.

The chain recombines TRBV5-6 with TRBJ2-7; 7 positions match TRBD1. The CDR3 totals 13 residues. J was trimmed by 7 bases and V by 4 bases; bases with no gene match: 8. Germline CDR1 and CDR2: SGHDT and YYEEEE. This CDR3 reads CASSPLTGLEQYF. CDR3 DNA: TGTGCCAGCAGCCCATTGACAGGGCTAGAGCAGTACTTC.

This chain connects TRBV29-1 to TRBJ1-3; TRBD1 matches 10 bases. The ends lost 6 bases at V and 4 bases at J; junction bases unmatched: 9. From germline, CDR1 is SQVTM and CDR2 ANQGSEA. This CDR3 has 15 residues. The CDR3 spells CSVLGGQGGGNTIYF. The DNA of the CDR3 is TGCAGCGTACTGGGCGGACAGGGGGGGGGAAACACCATATATTTT.

The CDR3 reads CASSLWDRGYGYTF. The CDR3 bases are TGTGCCAGCAGCTTATGGGACAGAGGGTATGGCTACACCTTC. The chain joins TRBV7-2 to TRBJ1-2; 7 bases agree with TRBD1. Trimming removed 2 bases from V and 5 bases from J; junction bases left unmatched: 5. The CDR3 has 14 residues. The germline V gene encodes CDR1 SGHTA and CDR2 FQGNSA. Using reference TRBV7-2 and TRBJ1-2 for the parts outside the CDR3, the full variable domain is GAGVSQSPSNKVTEKGKDVELRCDPISGHTALYWYRQSLGQGLEFLIYFQGNSAPDKSGLPSDRFSAERTGGSVSTLTIQRTQQEDSAVYLCASSLWDRGYGYTFGSGTRLTVV.

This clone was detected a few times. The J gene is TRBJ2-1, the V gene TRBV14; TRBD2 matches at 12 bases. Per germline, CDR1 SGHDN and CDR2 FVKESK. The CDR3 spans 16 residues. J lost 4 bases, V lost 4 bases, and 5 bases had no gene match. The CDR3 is CASSRGTSGLYNEQFF. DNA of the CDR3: TGTGCCAGCAGCCGCGGGACTAGCGGGTTATACAATGAGCAGTTCTTC.

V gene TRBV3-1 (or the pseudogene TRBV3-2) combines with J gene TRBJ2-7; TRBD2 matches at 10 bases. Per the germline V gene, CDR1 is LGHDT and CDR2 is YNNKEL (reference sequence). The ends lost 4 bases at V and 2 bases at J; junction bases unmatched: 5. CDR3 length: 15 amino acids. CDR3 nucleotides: TGTGCCAGCAGCCTAGGACTAGCGGAAACCTACGAGCAGTACTTC. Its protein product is CASSLGLAETYEQYF.